Each of the 12 T cell receptor beta chains below was sequenced from the same sample in a study of shared clonotypes between healthy human individuals. Here immunoSEQ multiplex PCR was the method, and the copy in TCRdb shows in-frame clones only, minus some. The sample has 110,000 or so clones, around 71% seen once; the top ten hold about 22%. The specimen was memory CD8+ T cells sorted from blood. Subset of the sample: CD45RO+ cells pooled with CCR7-negative TemRA cells. Source of these receptors: a woman under 40 in good health.

The rearrangement joins TRBV28 to TRBJ2-7; 7 bases fit TRBD1. Germline CDR1 is MDHEN and CDR2 is SYDVKM. This CDR3 is built from 14 residues. Germline trimming cut 3 bases from V and 0 bases from J; bases unmatched to any gene: 2. This chain's CDR3 is CASSFPGGSYEQYF. The CDR3 bases are TGTGCCAGCAGTTTCCCAGGGGGCTCCTACGAGCAGTACTTC.

V usage is TRBV19 and J usage is TRBJ1-1, with D hard to call. Per germline, CDR1 LNHDA and CDR2 SQIVND (reference sequence). Trimming shortened V by 3 bases and J by 4 bases, and 12 bases separated the two germline ends. The CDR3 totals 14 residues. The CDR3 loop is CASSMKHALTEAFF. The CDR3 DNA follows: TGTGCCAGTAGTATGAAGCATGCTCTCACTGAAGCTTTCTTT.

Regarding this clone: The identical CDR3 is also encoded by other nucleotide sequences in the sample. J is TRBJ2-7 and V is TRBV4-2; the D gene is possibly TRBD2 (5 bases). CDR3 length equals 14 residues. V lost 0 bases and J 1 base, leaving 7 bases between the germline ends. CDR1 is LGHNA, CDR2 YNFKEQ, per germline. CDR3: CASSQERGSYEQYF. The CDR3 region has the DNA TGTGCCAGCAGCCAAGAACGGGGTTCCTACGAGCAGTACTTC.

The CDR3 is CASSLDRARYGYTF. DNA of the CDR3: TGTGCCAGCAGCTTGGACAGGGCACGCTATGGCTACACCTTC. V is TRBV5-6 and J is TRBJ1-2; maybe TRBD1 (6 bases). With 0 bases removed from V and 4 bases from J, the gap between germline ends came to 10 bases. The germline CDR1 and CDR2 sequences are SGHDT and YYEEEE. This CDR3 comprises 14 residues.

This chain uses TRBV5-1 with TRBJ2-2; possible D gene TRBD1, 5 bases. With 6 bases removed from V and 5 bases from J, the gap between germline ends came to 23 bases. From germline, CDR1 is SGHRS and CDR2 YFSETQ. The CDR3 loop spans 17 amino acids. CDR3 amino acids: CASTLHITGDVTGELFF. The CDR3 DNA follows: TGCGCCAGCACCTTACACATAACAGGTGATGTAACCGGGGAGCTGTTTTTT.

The CDR3 reads CASSLTGLRGTEAFF. The CDR3, as DNA: TGTGCCAGCAGCTTAACAGGACTGCGGGGGACTGAAGCTTTCTTT. This chain uses TRBV7-6 with TRBJ1-1; TRBD1 might be the D (5 bases). V shed 2 bases and J shed 5 bases, with 15 bases lying between them. This CDR3 comprises 15 residues. Germline CDR1 SGHVS, CDR2 FNYEAQ. Using reference TRBV7-6 and TRBJ1-1 for the parts outside the CDR3, the full variable domain is GAGVSQSPRYKVTKRGQDVALRCDPISGHVSLYWYRQALGQGPEFLTYFNYEAQQDKSGLPNDRFSAERPEGSISTLTIQRTEQRDSAMYRCASSLTGLRGTEAFFGQGTRLTVV.

The rearrangement joins TRBV30 to TRBJ1-2; D ambiguous. CDR1 and CDR2 (germline): GTSNPN, SVGIG (reference sequence). The ends were cut back, 0 bases at V and 8 bases at J, with 16 bases in the middle. This CDR3 region has 14 residues. CDR3 sequence (DNA): TGTGCCTGGAGTGTAGTCAACGGCGCTCGGGGCTACACCTTC. This codes for CAWSVVNGARGYTF.

A word on this clone: A read error may account for a junction end that differs from germline. The rearrangement links TRBV11-2 to TRBJ2-7; TRBD2 agrees at 12 bases. Germline loops: CDR1 SGHAT, CDR2 FQNNGV. The CDR3 covers 13 residues. The CDR3: CASSQTSGSPRAF. CDR3 nucleotide sequence: TGTGCCAGCAGCCAGACTAGCGGGAGCCCCAGGGCTTTC.

Ten or more counts support this clone. The V call is TRBV5-4, the J call TRBJ2-7, with D possibly being TRBD1 (6 bases). Germline CDR1 SGHNT, CDR2 YYREEE (reference sequence). Trimming left V 5 bases short and J 5 bases short, with 20 bases between. This CDR3 has 15 amino acids. As DNA, the CDR3 is TGTGCCAGCAGAGCAGGGGACCCCGGGGACAACGAGCAGTACTTC. Residues: CASRAGDPGDNEQYF.

V usage is TRBV9 and J usage is TRBJ2-6; 10 bases line up with TRBD1. This CDR3 comprises 18 residues. Germline values: CDR1 SGDLS, CDR2 YYNGEE. V shed 3 bases, J shed 0 bases, and the junction held 6 bases outside the gene matches. The CDR3 sequence is CASSARTGGPSGANVLTF. DNA of the CDR3: TGTGCCAGCAGCGCGCGGACAGGGGGTCCCTCTGGGGCCAACGTCCTGACTTTC.

With regard to this clone: The junction differs from germline at one of its ends, possibly a read error. The CDR3 loop is CASSASPESTYEQYF. CDR3 nucleotides: TGTGCCAGCAGTGCAAGTCCCGAATCAACCTACGAGCAGTACTTC. The rearrangement uses TRBV10-3 and TRBJ2-7; D is uncertain. From germline, CDR1 is ENHRY and CDR2 SYGVKD. The CDR3 contains 15 residues.

The chain carries TRBV5-4 and TRBJ2-3; D is possibly TRBD2 (5 bases). V was cut by 0 bases and J by 3 bases, with 8 bases left in between. This CDR3 is built from 14 residues. Looked up from germline, CDR1 is SGHNT and CDR2 is YYREEE (reference sequence). The CDR3 region is CASSLGGRTDTQYF. The CDR3 nucleotides read TGTGCCAGCAGCTTGGGTGGGAGAACAGATACGCAGTATTTT.